The 23 T cell receptor beta chains in this list originate from one sample, sequenced in a study of memory CD4+ T cells and cytomegalovirus serostatus. Assay: immunoSEQ multiplex PCR; the TCRdb copy retains only in-frame clones and omits some. The data show approximately 61,000 clones, about 78% seen once. The sort gate was single viable CD3+CD4+CD8-CD45RO+ cells for memory CD4+ T cells. The sample taken for sequencing was memory CD4+ T cells from blood. These receptors all stem from an adult in good health and CMV-seronegative. Some clones in this sample may be carry-over from other donors' samples.

With respect to this clone: Lacking the conserved final phenylalanine or tryptophan, this CDR3 likely reflects a read error. The J gene is TRBJ1-1, the V gene TRBV5-1; D is unclear. The V gene lost 0 bases and the J gene lost 1 base, with 10 bases spanning the gap. The CDR3 contains 15 residues. Per germline, CDR1 SGHRS and CDR2 YFSETQ. The CDR3 bases are TGCGCCAGCAGCTTGGCCTGGCAGAAGAACACTGAAGCTTTCTTG. Its protein product is CASSLAWQKNTEAFL.

The chain is built from TRBV30 and TRBJ2-1, with 7 positions matching TRBD1. The trim removed 8 bases at V and 0 bases at J, leaving 4 bases unmatched. From germline, CDR1 is GTSNPN and CDR2 SVGIG (reference sequence). The CDR3 length is 13 residues. The CDR3 bases are TGTGCCGGACAGGACACCTCCTACAATGAGCAGTTCTTC. Amino acid sequence: CAGQDTSYNEQFF.

This chain uses TRBV11-2 with TRBJ1-1; D perhaps matches TRBD1 (6 bases). Per the germline V gene, CDR1 is SGHAT and CDR2 is FQNNGV. The CDR3 is 14 residues long. Trimming took 7 bases from V and 6 from J, leaving 18 bases between them. CDR3 region: CASTRPRGGAEAFF. The CDR3, as DNA: TGTGCCAGCACCCGACCGAGGGGGGGAGCTGAAGCTTTCTTT. Full variable domain (remainder filled in from reference TRBV11-2 and TRBJ1-1): EAGVAQSPRYKIIEKRQSVAFWCNPISGHATLYWYQQILGQGPKLLIQFQNNGVVDDSQLPKDRFSAERLKGVDSTLKIQPAKLEDSAVYLCASTRPRGGAEAFFGQGTRLTVV.

The chain carries TRBV21-1 and TRBJ1-2; the D segment call TRBD1 is taken from the table without a DNA check. TRBV21-1 is a documented pseudogene. The CDR3 is 13 amino acids. For the CDR3, the DNA is TGTGCCAGCAGCACTTACTACAGGGTCGGCTACACCTTC. This sequence encodes CASSTYYRVGYTF.

V and J are TRBV11-2 and TRBJ2-1; possible D gene TRBD2, 6 bases. V dropped 8 bases and J dropped 5 bases, with 16 bases sitting between them. The length of the CDR3 is 14 residues. Germline V gene sequence: CDR1 SGHAT, CDR2 FQNNGV. CDR3 sequence (DNA): TGTGCCAGCCGCACGGGGGACGGACACAATGAGCAGTTCTTC. Translating gives CASRTGDGHNEQFF.

The rearrangement uses TRBV5-1 and TRBJ2-2, with D possibly being TRBD1 (6 bases). The germline CDR1 and CDR2 sequences are SGHRS and YFSETQ. The CDR3 has 14 residues. Between the trimmed V and J ends, which lost 8 bases and 4 bases, there was a span of 15 bases. CDR3 DNA sequence: TGCGCCAGTAATACAGGGTACTTCACCGGGGAGCTGTTTTTT. Its translation is CASNTGYFTGELFF.

The gene calls are TRBV29-1 and TRBJ1-1; D is unclear. Germline CDR1 and CDR2: SQVTM and ANQGSEA. The CDR3 is 12 residues long. Trimming took off 5 bases at V and 7 bases at J, with 14 bases between the two ends. The CDR3 spells CSVFTWRLEAFF. CDR3 in DNA: TGCAGCGTTTTCACGTGGAGGCTTGAAGCTTTCTTT.

This chain joins TRBV5-1 and TRBJ2-1; 11 positions agree with TRBD2. The germline gives CDR1 SGHRS, CDR2 YFSETQ. Trimming took 7 bases from V and 15 from J; bases not matched to a gene: 12. The CDR3 runs to 13 residues. DNA of the CDR3: TGCGCCAGCGGGGAGGGACTAGCGGATACGGCGTTCTTC. Protein product: CASGEGLADTAFF.

V is TRBV30 and J is TRBJ1-3, with D tentatively TRBD1 (5 bases). V was cut by 2 bases and J by 2 bases, with 10 bases left in between. CDR3 length: 14 amino acids. In germline, CDR1 is GTSNPN, CDR2 SVGIG (reference sequence). CDR3 residues: CAWSRQSPGNTIYF. CDR3 DNA sequence: TGTGCCTGGAGTCGACAGTCACCTGGAAACACCATATATTTT.

The chain recombines TRBV6-6 with TRBJ2-5; tentative D call: TRBD1 (6 bases). Germline assignment: CDR1 MNHNY and CDR2 SVGAGI (reference sequence). The CDR3 consists of 14 residues. Deletions cut 5 bases from V and 4 bases from J, with 14 bases between. The CDR3 coding sequence is TGTGCCAGCAGTGTACCTACAGGGCCAGAGACCCAGTACTTC. This encodes CASSVPTGPETQYF.

Only one count was recorded for this clone. The rearrangement uses TRBV30 and TRBJ2-7; D is perhaps TRBD1 (5 bases). This CDR3 has 15 residues. Looked up from germline, CDR1 is GTSNPN and CDR2 is SVGIG (reference sequence). V lost 0 bases to trimming and J lost 3 bases, with 15 bases between them. The CDR3, as DNA: TGTGCCTGGAGTGTACAAGGGCAGGGAATCTACGAGCAGTACTTC. Protein: CAWSVQGQGIYEQYF. Combining the CDR3 with reference TRBV30 and TRBJ2-7 gives the whole variable domain SQTIHQWPATLVQPVGSPLSLECTVEGTSNPNLYWYRQAAGRGLQLLFYSVGIGQISSEVPQNLSASRPQDRQFILSSKKLLLSDSGFYLCAWSVQGQGIYEQYFGPGTRLTVT.

This clone was observed a single time. Here the CDR3 DNA reads TGTGCCAGCAGTGCGGGACTTTCTAGCACAGATACGCAGTATTTT. Residues: CASSAGLSSTDTQYF. This chain connects TRBV6-6 to TRBJ2-3, with a possible D match to TRBD2 (6 bases). V dropped 5 bases and J dropped 0 bases, with 12 bases sitting between them. The germline gives CDR1 MNHNY, CDR2 SVGAGI (reference sequence). The CDR3 has 15 residues.

The chain is built from TRBV30 and TRBJ1-4; TRBD1 might be the D (6 bases). Germline V lookup: CDR1 GTSNPN, CDR2 SVGIG (reference sequence). V lost 3 bases and J lost 8, with 16 bases in between. The CDR3 length is 14 residues. In DNA, the CDR3 is TGTGCCTGGAGATCGGGGGGCGCAAACGAAAAACTGTTTTTT. It encodes CAWRSGGANEKLFF. The full variable domain, with the rest looked up from reference TRBV30 and TRBJ1-4, is SQTIHQWPATLVQPVGSPLSLECTVEGTSNPNLYWYRQAAGRGLQLLFYSVGIGQISSEVPQNLSASRPQDRQFILSSKKLLLSDSGFYLCAWRSGGANEKLFFGSGTQLSVL.

The chain carries TRBV7-3 and TRBJ2-5, with 10 bases lining up with TRBD1. J gave up 3 bases and V 4 bases, and 8 bases lay outside the gene matches. The CDR3 sequence is 16 residues long. Per germline, CDR1 SGHTA and CDR2 FQGTGA. The CDR3 is CASSSRGTGEEETQYF. CDR3 nucleotide sequence: TGTGCCAGCAGCTCCCGGGGGACAGGGGAGGAAGAGACCCAGTACTTC. The full variable domain, its missing parts supplied by reference TRBV7-3 and TRBJ2-5, is GAGVSQTPSNKVTEKGKYVELRCDPISGHTALYWYRQSLGQGPEFLIYFQGTGAADDSGLPNDRFFAVRPEGSVSTLKIQRTERGDSAVYLCASSSRGTGEEETQYFGPGTRLLVL.

The genes are TRBV30 and TRBJ1-3; D may be TRBD1 (5 bases). The CDR3 contains 14 residues. Germline V gene sequence: CDR1 GTSNPN, CDR2 SVGIG (reference sequence). The V and J ends lost 0 bases and 7 bases respectively, with 13 bases between them. The CDR3 sequence: CAWSVGVRLNTIYF. The CDR3 nucleotides are TGTGCCTGGAGTGTAGGGGTTAGGCTGAACACCATATATTTT.

The chain links TRBV5-6 to TRBJ2-1; 9 bases are shared with TRBD2. The ends lost 4 bases at V and 7 bases at J; junction bases unmatched: 15. CDR3 length: 17 residues. The germline V gene has CDR1 SGHDT and CDR2 YYEEEE. The CDR3 reads CASSPLLGAGGPNEQFF. The CDR3 coding sequence is TGTGCCAGCAGCCCACTTTTGGGAGCGGGGGGCCCTAATGAGCAGTTCTTC. The full variable domain, in which reference TRBV5-6 and TRBJ2-1 provide the parts outside the CDR3, is DAGVTQSPTHLIKTRGQQVTLRCSPKSGHDTVSWYQQALGQGPQFIFQYYEEEERQRGNFPDRFSGHQFPNYSSELNVNALLLGDSALYLCASSPLLGAGGPNEQFFGPGTRLTVL.

This sequence joins TRBV6-5 and TRBJ2-2; D unresolved. V dropped 6 bases and J dropped 7 bases, with 9 bases sitting between them. CDR1 and CDR2 from the germline V gene are MNHEY and SVGAGI. The CDR3 loop spans 12 amino acids. This chain's CDR3 is CASRPRIGELFF. The CDR3 DNA is TGTGCCAGCAGACCCAGGATCGGGGAGCTGTTTTTT.

This clone was counted only a few times. J is TRBJ2-2 and V is TRBV11-3, with 12 nucleotides matching TRBD2. Germline V CDR1 and CDR2: SGHNT, YENEEA. The CDR3 sequence is 19 residues long. Trimming at V came to 2 bases and at J to 10 bases, leaving 17 bases not matched to a gene. This CDR3 is CASSLINRRTSGTRKELFF. The CDR3 DNA reads as TGTGCCAGCAGCTTAATAAACCGTCGGACTAGCGGGACTAGAAAGGAGCTGTTTTTT. The full variable domain, completed using reference TRBV11-3 and TRBJ2-2, is EAGVVQSPRYKIIEKKQPVAFWCNPISGHNTLYWYLQNLGQGPELLIRYENEEAVDDSQLPKDRFSAERLKGVDSTLKIQPAELGDSAVYLCASSLINRRTSGTRKELFFGEGSRLTVL.

The chain links TRBV5-1 to TRBJ1-4; D unclear. CDR3 length: 15 residues. The V end was cut by 0 bases, the J end by 4 bases, with 10 bases between. CDR1 SGHRS and CDR2 YFSETQ come from the germline V gene. This CDR3 reads CASSLDGFHNEKLFF. CDR3 in DNA: TGCGCCAGCAGCTTGGATGGGTTTCATAATGAAAAACTGTTTTTT. The complete variable domain, with remaining parts taken from reference TRBV5-1 and TRBJ1-4, reads KAGVTQTPRYLIKTRGQQVTLSCSPISGHRSVSWYQQTPGQGLQFLFEYFSETQRNKGNFPGRFSGRQFSNSRSEMNVSTLELGDSALYLCASSLDGFHNEKLFFGSGTQLSVL.

The J gene is TRBJ2-3, the V gene TRBV5-8; 9 bases are shared with TRBD2. V gave up 4 bases and J gave up 2 bases; unmatched junction bases: 5. This CDR3 region has 15 residues. Germline V gene data show CDR1 as SGHTS and CDR2 as YDEGEE. The CDR3 bases are TGTGCCAGCAGCCTACTAGCGGGCTCCACAGATACGCAGTATTTT. This encodes CASSLLAGSTDTQYF.

The chain employs TRBV6-1 and TRBJ1-4; maybe TRBD1 (5 bases). The germline gives CDR1 MNHNS, CDR2 SASEGT. V was trimmed by 0 bases and J by 6 bases, leaving 11 bases between them. CDR3 size: 15 residues. The DNA of the CDR3 is TGTGCCAGCAGTGAAGCTGGGGGGGTAGATGAAAAACTGTTTTTT. Protein: CASSEAGGVDEKLFF.

J is TRBJ1-2 and V is TRBV19; TRBD1 aligns across 7 bases. Germline CDR1 is LNHDA and CDR2 is SQIVND (reference sequence). CDR3 length equals 15 residues. Losses at the gene ends were 5 bases for V and 6 bases for J; bases not matched to a gene: 12. The chain's CDR3 is CASSRNRGELDGYTF. The CDR3 DNA sequence: TGTGCCAGTAGTCGAAACAGGGGCGAGCTCGATGGCTACACCTTC.

This clone was detected only a few times. Distinct nucleotide sequences in the sample also encode this CDR3. This chain joins TRBV27 and TRBJ1-5; D gene ambiguous. V shed 2 bases and J shed 5 bases, with 7 bases lying between them. Germline values: CDR1 MNHEY, CDR2 SMNVEV (reference sequence). The CDR3 is made up of 13 amino acids. The CDR3 reads CASSLLGDQPQHF. CDR3 DNA sequence: TGTGCCAGCAGTTTACTGGGAGATCAGCCCCAGCATTTT.